This T cell receptor (beta chain) is from a study of T cells in severe cutaneous drug reactions. The donors had carbamazepine-induced Stevens-Johnson syndrome or toxic epidermal necrolysis. CDR1 SGHTA and CDR2 FQGNSA come from the germline V gene. CDR3 size: 14 residues. Bulk and single-cell libraries used iRepertoire multiplex PCR with TCR subtype-specific primers. Using the multiplex PCR reads, TCRdb records one entry per CDR3 protein without DNA. This table holds about 21,000 distinct CDR3 sequences. The clonotype comes from a human donor with toxic epidermal necrolysis, a severe cutaneous drug reaction. Sequenced material: PBMCs. The chain has TRBV7-2 and TRBJ2-7. The CDR3 sequence is CASSLVENSYEQYF.